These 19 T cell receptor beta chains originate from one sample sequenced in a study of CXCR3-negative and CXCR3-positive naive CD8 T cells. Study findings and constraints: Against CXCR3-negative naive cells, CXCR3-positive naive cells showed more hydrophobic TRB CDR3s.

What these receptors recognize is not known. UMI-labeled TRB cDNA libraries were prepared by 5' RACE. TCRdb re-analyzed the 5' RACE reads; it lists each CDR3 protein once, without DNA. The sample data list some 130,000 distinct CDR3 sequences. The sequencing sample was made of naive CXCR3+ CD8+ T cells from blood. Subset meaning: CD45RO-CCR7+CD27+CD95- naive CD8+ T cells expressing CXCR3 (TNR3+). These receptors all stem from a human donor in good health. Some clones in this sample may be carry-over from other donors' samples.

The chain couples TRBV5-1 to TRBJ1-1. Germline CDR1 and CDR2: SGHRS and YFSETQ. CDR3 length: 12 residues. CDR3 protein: CASSFLGSEAFF.

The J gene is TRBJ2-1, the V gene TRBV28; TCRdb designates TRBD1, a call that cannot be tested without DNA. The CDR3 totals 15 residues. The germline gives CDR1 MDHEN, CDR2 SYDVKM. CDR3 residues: CPSSPLDRADNEQFF.

CDR3: CASSPIRVHGYTF. This sequence joins TRBV7-9 and TRBJ1-2. Germline loops: CDR1 SEHNR, CDR2 FQNEAQ (reference sequence). The CDR3 is 13 amino acids.

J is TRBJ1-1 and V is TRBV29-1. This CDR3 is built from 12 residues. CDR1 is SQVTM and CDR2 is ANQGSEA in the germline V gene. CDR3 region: CSVYSMNTEAFF.

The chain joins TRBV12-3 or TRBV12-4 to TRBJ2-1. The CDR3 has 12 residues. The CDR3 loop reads CASSLGRDKQFF.

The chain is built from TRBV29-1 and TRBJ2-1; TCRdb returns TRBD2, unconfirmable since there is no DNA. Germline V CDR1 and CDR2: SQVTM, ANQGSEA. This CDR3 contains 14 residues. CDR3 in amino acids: CSVEGTSGGYEQFF.

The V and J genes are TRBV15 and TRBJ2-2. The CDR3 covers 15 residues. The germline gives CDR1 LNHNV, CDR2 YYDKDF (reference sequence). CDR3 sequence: CATSRGLGNTGELFF.

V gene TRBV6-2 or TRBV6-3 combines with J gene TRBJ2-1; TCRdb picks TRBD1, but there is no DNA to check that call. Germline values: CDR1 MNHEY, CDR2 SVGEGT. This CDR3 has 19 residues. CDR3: CASSYGYVLRQGSDNEQFF.

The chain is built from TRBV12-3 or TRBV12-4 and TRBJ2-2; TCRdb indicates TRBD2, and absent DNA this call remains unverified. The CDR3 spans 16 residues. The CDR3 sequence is CASSFLAGDLTGELFF.

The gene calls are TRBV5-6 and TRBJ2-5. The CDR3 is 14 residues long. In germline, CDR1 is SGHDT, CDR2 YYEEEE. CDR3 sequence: CASSLEGFQETQYF.

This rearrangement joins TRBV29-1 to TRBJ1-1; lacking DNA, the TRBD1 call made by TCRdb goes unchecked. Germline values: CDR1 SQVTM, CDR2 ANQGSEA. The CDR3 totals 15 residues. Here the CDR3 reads CSVEDLVQGNTEAFF. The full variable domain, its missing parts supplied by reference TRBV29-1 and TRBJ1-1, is SAVISQKPSRDICQRGTSLTIQCQVDSQVTMMFWYRQQPGQSLTLIATANQGSEATYESGFVIDKFPISRPNLTFSTLTVSNMSPEDSSIYLCSVEDLVQGNTEAFFGQGTRLTVV.

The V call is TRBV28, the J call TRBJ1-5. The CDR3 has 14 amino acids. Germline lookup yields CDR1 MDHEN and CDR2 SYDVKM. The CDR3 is CASSSRRGYQPQHF. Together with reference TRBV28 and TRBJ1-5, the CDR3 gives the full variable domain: DVKVTQSSRYLVKRTGEKVFLECVQDMDHENMFWYRQDPGLGLRLIYFSYDVKMKEKGDIPEGYSVSREKKERFSLILESASTNQTSMYLCASSSRRGYQPQHFGDGTRLSIL.

The CDR3 protein is CASSLDSPLHF. The chain uses TRBV7-9 and TRBJ1-6. The CDR3 is 11 residues long. Germline V gene lookup returns CDR1 SEHNR and CDR2 FQNEAQ (reference sequence).

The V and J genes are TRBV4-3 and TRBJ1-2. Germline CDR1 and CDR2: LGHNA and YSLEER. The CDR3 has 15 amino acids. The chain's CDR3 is CASSHMVSSEYGYTF.

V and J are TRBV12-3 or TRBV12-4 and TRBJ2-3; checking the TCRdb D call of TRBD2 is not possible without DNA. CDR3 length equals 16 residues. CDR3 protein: CASSWGLAGGTDTQYF.

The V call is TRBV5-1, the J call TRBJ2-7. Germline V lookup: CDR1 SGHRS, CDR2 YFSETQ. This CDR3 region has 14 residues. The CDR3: CASSLDDASYEQYF. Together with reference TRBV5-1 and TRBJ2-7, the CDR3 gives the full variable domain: KAGVTQTPRYLIKTRGQQVTLSCSPISGHRSVSWYQQTPGQGLQFLFEYFSETQRNKGNFPGRFSGRQFSNSRSEMNVSTLELGDSALYLCASSLDDASYEQYFGPGTRLTVT.

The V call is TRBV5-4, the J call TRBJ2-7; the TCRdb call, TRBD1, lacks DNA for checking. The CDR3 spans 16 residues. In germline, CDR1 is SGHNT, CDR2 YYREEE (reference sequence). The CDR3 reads CASSLSDRDSPYEQYF.

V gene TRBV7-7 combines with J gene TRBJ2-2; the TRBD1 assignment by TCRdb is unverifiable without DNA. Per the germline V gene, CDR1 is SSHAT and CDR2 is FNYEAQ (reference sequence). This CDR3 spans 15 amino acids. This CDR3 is CASSLEPGDTGELFF.

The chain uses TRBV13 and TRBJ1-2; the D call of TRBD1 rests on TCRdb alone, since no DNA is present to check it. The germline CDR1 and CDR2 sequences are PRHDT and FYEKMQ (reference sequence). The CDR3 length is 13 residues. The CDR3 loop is CASSRTDSYGYTF.